The 31 T cell receptor beta chains presented below share a single source sample, sequenced in a study of blood T cell repertoires in COVID-19. Sequencing was performed with immunoSEQ multiplex PCR; in TCRdb, only in-frame clones are kept and a portion is missing. The repertoire holds 150,000 or so clones, around 82% seen once, with approximately 3.9% in the top ten. The sequencing sample was made of peripheral blood. These receptors came from a woman aged 55-75 years with acute or convalescent COVID-19.

V is TRBV3-1 (or the pseudogene TRBV3-2) and J is TRBJ2-3; 10 bases are a match to TRBD2. Germline-derived CDR1 and CDR2 are LGHDT and YNNKEL (reference sequence). V dropped 1 base and J dropped 11; count of bases not matched to a gene: 0. The CDR3 sequence is 12 residues long. CDR3 amino acids: CASSQGTSGQYF. DNA of the CDR3: TGTGCCAGCAGCCAAGGGACTAGCGGGCAGTATTTT.

This chain links TRBV5-1 with TRBJ1-1; possible D gene TRBD1, 6 bases. Germline CDR1 reads SGHRS; CDR2 reads YFSETQ. The CDR3 is made up of 16 amino acids. V gave up 2 bases and J gave up 3 bases, with 17 bases separating them. The CDR3 sequence: CASSFGPLGGDTEAFF. The CDR3 region has the DNA TGCGCCAGCAGCTTCGGACCGCTAGGGGGGGACACTGAAGCTTTCTTT.

The chain couples TRBV4-3 to TRBJ2-3; D is possibly TRBD2 (5 bases). V was cut by 0 bases and J by 5 bases, with 18 bases left in between. The CDR3 totals 17 residues. Germline V gives CDR1 LGHNA, CDR2 YSLEER. For the CDR3, the DNA is TGCGCCAGCAGCCAAGATACTCGACTACCTTCGGGAGATACGCAGTATTTT. Translation: CASSQDTRLPSGDTQYF.

The chain links TRBV4-1 to TRBJ2-7; 13 bases fit TRBD2. Germline trimming cut 4 bases from V and 6 bases from J; bases unmatched to any gene: 9. The CDR3 runs to 16 residues. Germline V gene data show CDR1 as MGHRA and CDR2 as YSYEKL. The CDR3 protein is CASSPQRLAGGSEQYF. CDR3 nucleotides: TGCGCCAGCAGCCCCCAGAGACTAGCGGGAGGTAGCGAGCAGTACTTC.

The chain links TRBV2 to TRBJ2-5; 7 bases align to TRBD2. Germline CDR1 SNHLY, CDR2 FYNNEI. Trimming took 7 bases from V and 5 from J; bases not matched to a gene: 1. The CDR3 totals 11 residues. The DNA for the CDR3 is TGTGCCAGCACCGGGGGGGAGACCCAGTACTTC. Protein sequence: CASTGGETQYF.

The J gene is TRBJ2-7, the V gene TRBV2, with 8 nucleotides matching TRBD1. V lost 7 bases and J lost 2; bases outside the gene matches: 7. Germline V gene data show CDR1 as SNHLY and CDR2 as FYNNEI. This CDR3 region has 14 residues. Here the CDR3 reads CASNPGTGPYEQYF. CDR3 DNA sequence: TGTGCCAGCAACCCCGGGACAGGACCCTACGAGCAGTACTTC.

The chain combines TRBV11-2 with TRBJ2-7; a weak D match, TRBD1 (8 bases). Per the germline V gene, CDR1 is SGHAT and CDR2 is FQNNGV. The ends were cut back, 1 base at V and 6 bases at J, with 13 bases in the middle. The CDR3 consists of 14 residues. CDR3 loop: CASSLGTGRVEQYF. CDR3 coding DNA: TGTGCCAGCAGCTTAGGGACAGGGAGGGTCGAGCAGTACTTC.

The V and J genes are TRBV5-6 and TRBJ1-6; tentative D call: TRBD1 (5 bases). Trimming stripped 4 bases from V and 4 bases from J, with 12 bases between. The germline CDR1 and CDR2 sequences are SGHDT and YYEEEE. This CDR3 contains 15 residues. CDR3 in amino acids: CASSQRQRYNSPLHF. In nucleotides, the CDR3 is TGTGCCAGCAGCCAACGACAGCGATATAATTCACCCCTCCACTTT.

The chain employs TRBV29-1 and TRBJ2-3, with D tentatively TRBD1 (5 bases). Trimming removed 6 bases at V and 2 bases at J, with 15 bases between. CDR1 is SQVTM and CDR2 is ANQGSEA in the germline V gene. This CDR3 spans 14 amino acids. CDR3 protein: CSVQGVANTDTQYF. For the CDR3, the DNA is TGCAGCGTACAAGGGGTCGCCAACACAGATACGCAGTATTTT.

The gene calls are TRBV15 and TRBJ1-4; TRBD1 matches 7 bases. There are 16 residues in the CDR3. The V and J ends lost 3 bases and 5 bases, in that order; junction bases with no gene match: 9. Germline loops: CDR1 LNHNV, CDR2 YYDKDF (reference sequence). CDR3 amino acids: CATSSSSGGWNEKLFF. The CDR3 DNA reads TGTGCCACCAGCAGCTCCTCAGGGGGGTGGAATGAAAAACTGTTTTTT. Using reference TRBV15 and TRBJ1-4 for the parts outside the CDR3, the full variable domain is DAMVIQNPRYQVTQFGKPVTLSCSQTLNHNVMYWYQQKSSQAPKLLFHYYDKDFNNEADTPDNFQSRRPNTSFCFLDIRSPGLGDTAMYLCATSSSSGGWNEKLFFGSGTQLSVL.

The chain is built from TRBV7-3 and TRBJ2-3; no definite D call. V lost 5 bases, J lost 2 bases, and 11 bases lay in between. CDR3 length: 14 amino acids. CDR1 SGHTA and CDR2 FQGTGA come from the germline V gene. The CDR3 DNA follows: TGTGCCAGCAGCCCCACCTCGGTCACAGATACGCAGTATTTT. Protein: CASSPTSVTDTQYF. The whole variable domain, remainder taken from reference TRBV7-3 and TRBJ2-3, is GAGVSQTPSNKVTEKGKYVELRCDPISGHTALYWYRQSLGQGPEFLIYFQGTGAADDSGLPNDRFFAVRPEGSVSTLKIQRTERGDSAVYLCASSPTSVTDTQYFGPGTRLTVL.

The genes are TRBV7-6 and TRBJ2-5; 12 bases fit TRBD2. V dropped 3 bases and J dropped 4; count of bases not matched to a gene: 3. The CDR3 totals 15 residues. CDR1 and CDR2 from the germline V gene are SGHVS and FNYEAQ. This CDR3 is CASSFVTSGRETQYF. The CDR3 bases are TGTGCCAGCAGCTTCGTGACTAGCGGGAGAGAGACCCAGTACTTC.

V usage is TRBV5-3 and J usage is TRBJ2-2; TRBD2 might be the D (5 bases). TRBV5-3 falls under the ORF class, with uncertain function. The V gene lost 0 bases and the J gene lost 4 bases, with 16 bases spanning the gap. The CDR3 length is 17 residues. CDR3 DNA: TGTGCCAGAAGCTTGGCCGCAAAAGGACTCCCCACCGGGGAGCTGTTTTTT. This translates into CARSLAAKGLPTGELFF.

CDR3 bases: TGTGCCTCAGGGTACAGACAGGGTGGTCATGGCTACACCTTC. It specifies CASGYRQGGHGYTF. The chain links TRBV30 to TRBJ1-2, with 7 bases that match TRBD1. The CDR3 is made up of 14 amino acids. Germline V gene data show CDR1 as GTSNPN and CDR2 as SVGIG (reference sequence). V trimming: 7 bases; J trimming: 6 bases; junction bases outside the gene matches: 14.

V and J are TRBV2 and TRBJ2-1; 10 nucleotides line up with TRBD2. Germline V gene lookup returns CDR1 SNHLY and CDR2 FYNNEI. The trim removed 6 bases at V and 3 bases at J, leaving 2 bases unmatched. This CDR3 is built from 14 residues. CDR3 nucleotides: TGTGCCAGCAGGGTAGCGGGAGGCTACAATGAGCAGTTCTTC. Protein sequence: CASRVAGGYNEQFF.

The chain is built from TRBV19 and TRBJ2-7; maybe TRBD1 (6 bases). The CDR3 runs 15 residues. Trimming took off 0 bases at V and 2 bases at J, with 11 bases between the two ends. Germline V gives CDR1 LNHDA, CDR2 SQIVND (reference sequence). The CDR3 DNA follows: TGTGCCAGTAGTATAGATCTACAGGGTCCCTACGAGCAGTACTTC. It codes for CASSIDLQGPYEQYF.

The chain has TRBV18 and TRBJ1-2, with D possibly TRBD1 on 6 matching bases. Trimming took 2 bases from V and 4 from J, leaving 8 bases between them. CDR3 length equals 13 residues. Looked up from germline, CDR1 is KGHSH and CDR2 is LQKENI. CDR3 in amino acids: CASSPATGYGYTF. The CDR3 coding sequence is TGTGCCAGCTCACCAGCGACAGGCTATGGCTACACCTTC.

V is TRBV28 and J is TRBJ1-5; 8 nucleotides align to TRBD1. Germline values: CDR1 MDHEN, CDR2 SYDVKM. The CDR3 sequence is 15 residues long. J was trimmed by 8 bases and V by 5 bases; bases with no gene match: 11. CDR3 in DNA: TGTGCCAGCAGTCCCGGACAGGGAAGGGTAAAGCCCCAGCATTTT. As protein: CASSPGQGRVKPQHF. The entire variable domain, with the rest obtained from reference TRBV28 and TRBJ1-5, is as follows: DVKVTQSSRYLVKRTGEKVFLECVQDMDHENMFWYRQDPGLGLRLIYFSYDVKMKEKGDIPEGYSVSREKKERFSLILESASTNQTSMYLCASSPGQGRVKPQHFGDGTRLSIL.

This clone showed up just once. This chain connects TRBV27 to TRBJ2-1; a possible D gene is TRBD2 (5 bases). CDR1 is MNHEY and CDR2 is SMNVEV in the germline V gene (reference sequence). Trimming took 6 bases from V and 6 from J, leaving 15 bases between them. The CDR3 is 14 amino acids. The CDR3 region is CASSRGWLGNEQFF. CDR3 DNA sequence: TGTGCCAGCAGCCGGGGTTGGTTAGGCAATGAGCAGTTCTTC.

The chain couples TRBV28 to TRBJ2-1, with 7 bases that match TRBD2. V shed 8 bases, J shed 8 bases, and the junction held 24 bases outside the gene matches. There are 18 residues in the CDR3. Germline values: CDR1 MDHEN, CDR2 SYDVKM. CDR3 in amino acids: CASCPWRVGGGRGHEQFF. CDR3 bases: TGTGCCAGCTGTCCTTGGAGAGTTGGGGGGGGGAGGGGACATGAGCAGTTCTTC.

This chain connects TRBV20-1 to TRBJ2-1; 10 nucleotides line up with TRBD2. The CDR3 runs to 16 residues. V was pared by 3 bases and J by 2 bases, with 7 bases of the junction left unmatched. Germline lookup yields CDR1 DFQATT and CDR2 SNEGSKA (reference sequence). CDR3 loop: CSASYLAGAAYNEQFF. Here the CDR3 DNA reads TGCAGTGCTAGTTATCTAGCGGGAGCGGCCTACAATGAGCAGTTCTTC.

V and J are TRBV28 and TRBJ2-1; TRBD1 is a possible D gene (5 bases). This CDR3 comprises 17 residues. The V gene lost 5 bases and the J gene lost 3 bases, with 20 bases spanning the gap. CDR1 MDHEN and CDR2 SYDVKM come from the germline V gene. The CDR3 protein is CASSSTPGFHDYNEQFF. CDR3 coding DNA: TGTGCCAGCAGTAGTACCCCAGGGTTTCACGACTACAATGAGCAGTTCTTC.

The J gene is TRBJ2-7, the V gene TRBV7-9; D might be TRBD2 (6 bases). V lost 1 base and J lost 4, with 14 bases in between. This CDR3 is built from 15 residues. CDR1 is SEHNR, CDR2 FQNEAQ, per germline (reference sequence). CDR3 protein: CASSLVWGGTYEQYF. The CDR3 bases are TGTGCCAGCAGCTTAGTTTGGGGCGGGACTTACGAGCAGTACTTC. Full variable domain (remainder filled in from reference TRBV7-9 and TRBJ2-7): DTGVSQNPRHKITKRGQNVTFRCDPISEHNRLYWYRQTLGQGPEFLTYFQNEAQLEKSRLLSDRFSAERPKGSFSTLEIQRTEQGDSAMYLCASSLVWGGTYEQYFGPGTRLTVT.

V is TRBV7-2 and J is TRBJ1-2, with D possibly being TRBD1 (6 bases). CDR1 is SGHTA and CDR2 is FQGNSA in the germline V gene. The V gene lost 0 bases and the J gene lost 4 bases, with 12 bases spanning the gap. The CDR3 length is 15 residues. In DNA, the CDR3 is TGTGCCAGCAGCTTAGCTCTCGACAGGCCCTATGGCTACACCTTC. It specifies CASSLALDRPYGYTF.

The rearrangement joins TRBV29-1 to TRBJ1-1, with TRBD1 as a possible D gene (5 bases). V was clipped by 2 bases and J by 6 bases, with 13 bases between them. Germline V gene lookup returns CDR1 SQVTM and CDR2 ANQGSEA. The CDR3 loop spans 13 amino acids. CDR3 protein: CSVERGLIPEAFF. The CDR3 region has the DNA TGCAGCGTTGAAAGGGGTTTGATCCCTGAAGCTTTCTTT.

The chain combines TRBV28 with TRBJ1-2; no firm D call. V dropped 2 bases and J dropped 7 bases, with 5 bases sitting between them. Germline CDR1 is MDHEN and CDR2 is SYDVKM. This CDR3 is 11 amino acids long. CDR3 amino acids: CASSLRGGYTF. The CDR3, as DNA: TGTGCCAGCAGTTTACGGGGTGGCTACACCTTC.

About this clone itself: This specimen includes other DNA sequences encoding the same CDR3. This chain uses TRBV30 with TRBJ2-7; the D is unclear. The ends were cut back, 3 bases at V and 1 base at J, with 7 bases in the middle. CDR1 is GTSNPN and CDR2 is SVGIG in the germline V gene (reference sequence). CDR3 length: 12 amino acids. The CDR3 DNA follows: TGTGCCTGGAGCCGGTCTTCCTACGAGCAGTACTTC. This sequence encodes CAWSRSSYEQYF.

V gene TRBV19 combines with J gene TRBJ2-1; the match to TRBD2 covers 11 bases. The J segment lost 3 bases and the V segment lost 3 bases, leaving 1 base of the junction unmatched. Germline CDR1 and CDR2: LNHDA and SQIVND (reference sequence). This CDR3 spans 15 amino acids. CDR3 loop: CASSMGTSGYNEQFF. The CDR3 DNA reads as TGTGCCAGTAGTATGGGGACTAGCGGCTACAATGAGCAGTTCTTC.

This clone appeared a single time. The chain employs TRBV6-5 and TRBJ2-7, with unresolved D. The germline V and J ends were trimmed by 3 bases and 3 bases, with 12 bases remaining between them. The CDR3 sequence is 14 residues long. Germline assignment: CDR1 MNHEY and CDR2 SVGAGI. The CDR3: CASSYFGRNYEQYF. CDR3 DNA sequence: TGTGCCAGCAGTTATTTTGGCCGTAACTACGAGCAGTACTTC.

The J gene is TRBJ2-5, the V gene TRBV29-1, with D unclear. The V and J ends lost 2 bases and 9 bases respectively, with 13 bases between them. CDR1 and CDR2 from the germline V gene are SQVTM and ANQGSEA. The CDR3 length is 12 residues. CDR3 loop: CSVERRPESQYF. The CDR3 DNA reads TGCAGCGTTGAACGACGGCCGGAGTCCCAGTACTTC.

This clone was recorded once. The germline gene is not matched at one end of the junction; a read error may be the cause. The chain has TRBV23-1 and TRBJ2-7, with TRBD1 matching over 8 bases. TRBV23-1 is an ORF, and what it does is uncertain. The CDR3 totals 13 residues. CDR3 sequence (DNA): TGTGAGCCTCGCCGGACAGGGACTGACGAGCAGTACTTC. Translating gives CEPRRTGTDEQYF.